In this sample, the clone carrying this TCR beta chain turned up a few times. As yet, its antigen is unknown. Between the trimmed V and J ends, which lost 2 bases and 2 bases, there was a span of 22 bases. The CDR3 totals 18 residues. CDR1 MNHEY and CDR2 SVGAGI come from the germline V gene. This entry is derived from a study of T-cell reconstitution after alpha-beta-depleted transplantation in children. The authors prepared the TCRbeta library with unique molecular identifiers. Each CDR3 protein is one row after TCRdb ran MiXCR on the PCR reads. Of about 200,000 distinct CDR3 sequences listed, under 20% are singletons. General study points: At around two months after transplant, the alpha-beta T cells were reportedly derived from several hundred expanded clones that came from non-depleted graft cells.

J is TRBJ2-7 and V is TRBV6-5; maybe TRBD1 (5 bases). This clonotype was sampled from a male patient aged 2 to 9 who had a stem cell transplant for acute lymphoblastic leukemia, so the T cells may come from the graft donor. Sequencing was performed on PBMCs, mostly from graft donor cells, taken 360 days after TCRalphabeta/CD19-depleted stem cell transplant. The CDR3 protein is CASSYRALTAGSPYEQYF. Written as DNA, the CDR3 is TGTGCCAGCAGTTACCGGGCTCTTACGGCAGGGTCCCCCTACGAGCAGTACTTC.